This T cell receptor beta chain was sequenced for a study of T-cell memory formation after mild COVID-19. Study-wide background: TCR clusters largely stayed donor specific. Regarding the study as a whole: Balance between CD4 and CD8 was seen in clones contracting day 15 to 85, and a CD4+ lean was seen in later expanders. Some SARS-CoV-2-responding clones were already detected in memory before infection. CD4+ contracting clones were mainly CM and EM; CD8+ ones, EMRA.

Note on this clonotype: The antigen is not known.

Looked up from germline, CDR1 is SQVTM and CDR2 is ANQGSEA. This CDR3 comprises 14 residues. The junction had 11 bases not matched to a gene; V was cut back by 4 bases and J by 10 bases. TCRdb reprocessed the 5' RACE reads with MiXCR, giving one entry per CDR3 protein. The sample has about 560,000 distinct CDR3 sequences, 20% to 25% seen once; the top ten hold approximately 8%. V and J are TRBV29-1 and TRBJ2-1; 9 bases are a match to TRBD1. The clonotype was recovered from an adult woman who had mild COVID-19 (a few samples of this study predate the infection). Cell type and time point are not known. Sequences were obtained from PBMCs or a T cell subset sorted from them (not recorded which). The CDR3 sequence is CSVGWDRVHGEQFF. The CDR3, as DNA: TGCAGCGTTGGTTGGGACAGGGTGCATGGGGAGCAGTTCTTC.